Listed below are T cell receptor beta chains from one sample, sequenced in a study of blood T cell repertoires in COVID-19. Repertoires were generated with immunoSEQ multiplex PCR, while TCRdb's copy carries only in-frame clones and drops some. The sample contains about 310,000 clones, around 86% of which appear only once. Sequencing was performed on peripheral blood. These receptors were collected from a man aged 45-65 years with active or convalescent COVID-19. Both conserved end residues are part of each CDR3. D genes are given only for firm matches. Rows may omit the clone size; those that give it use once, few, many or a size class.

>TRBD1|TRBJ1-2|TRBV7-3|once
CASSLGPGGSGQGNGYTF
TGTGCCAGCAGCTTAGGACCAGGGGGCTCGGGACAGGGCAATGGCTACACCTTC
>TRBD2|TRBJ2-1|TRBV5-1|NA
CASSFVAGVVGEQFF
TGCGCCAGCAGCTTCGTAGCGGGAGTTGTTGGTGAGCAGTTCTTC
>NA|TRBJ1-4|TRBV18|NA
CASSPARNNEKLFF
TGTGCCAGCTCACCAGCGAGGAATAATGAAAAACTGTTTTTT
>NA|TRBJ1-5|TRBV19|NA
CASSGTLDQPQHF
TGTGCCAGCTCCGGGACTTTAGATCAGCCCCAGCATTTT
>NA|TRBJ1-5|TRBV9|NA
CASSAHSNQPQHF
TGTGCCAGCAGCGCCCATAGCAATCAGCCCCAGCATTTT
>NA|TRBJ2-7|TRBV5-4|few
CASSEQSSYEQYF
TGTGCCAGCAGCGAACAGTCCTCCTACGAGCAGTACTTC
>TRBD2|TRBJ2-1|TRBV6-6|NA
CASSFGTSAYNEQFF
TGTGCCAGCAGTTTTGGGACTAGCGCGTACAATGAGCAGTTCTTC
>TRBD2|TRBJ2-3|TRBV7-2|NA
CASSPGLARDTQYF
TGTGCCAGCAGCCCCGGACTAGCTAGAGATACGCAGTATTTT
>NA|TRBJ1-1|TRBV7-8|NA
CASSATRGEAFF
TGTGCCAGCAGCGCCACCCGCGGTGAAGCTTTCTTT
>TRBD1|TRBJ2-5|TRBV15|NA
CATSRDRYQETQYF
TGTGCCACCAGCAGGGACAGGTACCAAGAGACCCAGTACTTC
>TRBD2|TRBJ2-1|TRBV5-4|NA
CASSPGLAGDGTEQFF
TGTGCCAGCAGCCCGGGACTAGCGGGGGACGGTACTGAGCAGTTCTTC
>NA|TRBJ1-2|TRBV3-1/TRBV3-2|NA
CASSQDSDRENGYTF
TGTGCCAGCAGCCAAGATTCTGATAGGGAGAACGGCTACACCTTC
>TRBD2|TRBJ2-1|TRBV5-1|NA
CASSLGLAGGVGNEQFF
TGCGCCAGCAGCCTTGGACTAGCGGGAGGGGTGGGAAATGAGCAGTTCTTC
>TRBD1|TRBJ1-4|TRBV5-4|once
CASSLDGGQASEKLFF
TGTGCCAGCAGCTTGGATGGGGGACAGGCCTCCGAAAAACTGTTTTTT
>TRBD1|TRBJ2-1|TRBV4-3|NA
CASSQDFGRGLSYNEQFF
TGCGCCAGCAGCCAAGATTTCGGCAGGGGGCTATCCTACAATGAGCAGTTCTTC
>NA|TRBJ1-2|TRBV28|NA
CASSLSDSSRGYTF
TGTGCCAGCAGTTTAAGCGACTCCTCGCGGGGCTACACCTTC
>NA|TRBJ1-6|TRBV6-5|once
CASSLQDHNSPLHF
TGTGCCAGCAGTTTACAAGATCATAATTCACCCCTCCACTTT
>NA|TRBJ1-1|TRBV30|NA
CAWMRQAGTEAFF
TGTGCCTGGATGAGACAGGCCGGCACTGAAGCTTTCTTT
>NA|TRBJ1-5|TRBV19|NA
CASSIGGSGSNQPQHF
TGTGCCAGTAGTATAGGAGGGTCGGGCAGCAATCAGCCCCAGCATTTT
>TRBD1|TRBJ1-2|TRBV4-1|few
CASSTHTGQFYGYTF
TGCGCCAGCAGCACACATACGGGACAGTTCTATGGCTACACCTTC
>TRBD1|TRBJ2-3|TRBV5-1|NA
CASSYPGQGSTDTQYF
TGCGCCAGCAGCTACCCGGGACAGGGTTCCACAGATACGCAGTATTTT
>TRBD1|TRBJ1-1|TRBV7-9|NA
CASSLANRGYTEAFF
TGTGCCAGCAGCTTAGCGAACAGGGGATACACTGAAGCTTTCTTT
>NA|TRBJ2-1|TRBV28|NA
CASSLRLGTHNEQFF
TGTGCCAGCAGTTTAAGGCTCGGGACTCACAATGAGCAGTTCTTC
>NA|TRBJ2-7|TRBV24-1|few
CATRGDSTEQYF
TGTGCCACCAGGGGGGACTCAACCGAGCAGTACTTC
>NA|TRBJ2-5|TRBV11-2|NA
CASSLGREETQYF
TGTGCCAGCAGCTTAGGAAGAGAAGAGACCCAGTACTTC
>NA|TRBJ1-3|TRBV30|once
CASTLGGSGNTIYF
TGTGCCTCAACTCTGGGGGGGTCCGGAAACACCATATATTTT
>TRBD1|TRBJ2-2|TRBV5-1|NA
CASSLPADRAGELFF
TGCGCCAGCAGCTTACCCGCCGACAGGGCCGGGGAGCTGTTTTTT
>NA|TRBJ1-1|TRBV6-5|NA
CASSYSGAPSTEAFF
TGTGCCAGCAGTTACTCGGGGGCGCCAAGCACTGAAGCTTTCTTT
>NA|TRBJ2-1|TRBV28|NA
CASSLMSLGSYNEQFF
TGTGCCAGCAGTTTGATGTCACTAGGGTCCTACAATGAGCAGTTCTTC
>TRBD1|TRBJ1-1|TRBV5-1|NA
CASSSDRGPLRGEAFF
TGCGCCAGCAGCTCGGACAGGGGGCCTCTAAGGGGTGAAGCTTTCTTT
>TRBD1|TRBJ1-4|TRBV28|NA
CASSSGATGGYEKLFF
TGTGCCAGCAGTTCGGGGGCGACAGGGGGCTATGAAAAACTGTTTTTT
>TRBD1|TRBJ2-7|TRBV4-3|NA
CASSQGQGSYEQYF
TGCGCCAGCAGCCAAGGACAGGGGTCCTACGAGCAGTACTTC
>NA|TRBJ1-1|TRBV10-3|NA
CAISVAGAITEAFF
TGTGCCATCAGTGTGGCGGGGGCAATTACTGAAGCTTTCTTT
>NA|TRBJ1-5|TRBV6-2/TRBV6-3|NA
CASSYGGGGQPQHF
TGTGCCAGCAGTTACGGGGGCGGGGGGCAGCCCCAGCATTTT
>NA|TRBJ2-7|TRBV27|few
CASSLEGSLSWAYEQYF
TGTGCCAGCAGTTTAGAGGGCTCCCTGAGCTGGGCCTACGAGCAGTACTTC
>NA|TRBJ2-7|TRBV20-1|NA
CSASALPGVLGSYEQYF
TGCAGTGCTAGTGCCTTACCAGGGGTTCTTGGCTCCTACGAGCAGTACTTC
>NA|TRBJ1-5|TRBV2|NA
CASSEALGQILYF
TGTGCCAGCAGTGAAGCGCTTGGGCAAATCCTGTATTTT
>NA|TRBJ2-7|TRBV27|few
CASSITVVGGPPVKQYF
TGTGCCAGCAGTATCACCGTGGTTGGGGGCCCACCCGTCAAGCAGTACTTC
>TRBD2|TRBJ2-1|TRBV2|NA
CASIKAGEENEQFF
TGTGCCAGCATTAAAGCGGGAGAGGAAAATGAGCAGTTCTTC
>NA|TRBJ1-3|TRBV28|NA
CASSLGGTGNTIYF
TGTGCCAGCAGTTTAGGCGGGACGGGAAACACCATATATTTT
>NA|TRBJ2-2|TRBV7-6|NA
CASSLGTSTGELFF
TGTGCCAGCAGCTTAGGCACGAGCACCGGGGAGCTGTTTTTT
>NA|TRBJ1-1|TRBV27|NA
CASSSQGFTEAFF
TGTGCCAGCAGTTCCCAGGGTTTCACTGAAGCTTTCTTT
>TRBD1|TRBJ2-2|TRBV19|NA
CASRSLPGQGVYGELFF
TGTGCCAGTAGGAGCCTCCCGGGACAGGGGGTGTACGGGGAGCTGTTTTTT